This T cell receptor (beta chain) is from a study of CD8+ T cells in alopecia areata. Investigators isolated RNA and reverse transcribed it into cDNA to act as the sequencing template. This table comes from immunoSEQ multiplex PCR, and its TCRdb copy is limited to in-frame clones, with some not included. The sample has 200,000 to 250,000 clones; under 60% are singletons. Treatment specified: oral pan-JAK inhibitor, 5-10 mg twice daily. The sample here was CD4+ T cells sorted from blood, taken at week 4, from a patient treated with tofacitinib. The source of this sequence is a human donor with alopecia areata.

CDR3 protein: CASSHSSGGYYNEQFF. The CDR3 region has the DNA TGTGCCAGCAGCCATTCTAGCGGGGGGTATTACAATGAGCAGTTCTTC. The genes are TRBV25-1 and TRBJ2-1, with 11 bases lining up with TRBD2. This CDR3 is built from 16 residues. V was clipped by 6 bases and J by 4 bases; unmatched bases: 8. Germline CDR1 MGHDK, CDR2 SYGVNS.